The 14 T cell receptor beta chains listed next were all sequenced from one sample in a study of blood T cell repertoires in COVID-19. Profiled with immunoSEQ multiplex PCR; TCRdb holds only in-frame clones, not every one. The profile covers roughly 230,000 clones, with about 85% appearing a single time and around 1% taken by the ten largest. The sample taken for sequencing was peripheral blood. The source is a man in his forties with acute or convalescent COVID-19.

This clone was counted a few times. J is TRBJ1-5 and V is TRBV18; TRBD1 is a possible D gene (5 bases). The CDR3 contains 13 residues. Germline CDR1 is KGHSH and CDR2 is LQKENI. Trimming shortened V by 5 bases and J by 7 bases, and 12 bases separated the two germline ends. CDR3 in amino acids: CASSSSGYQPQHF. Here the CDR3 DNA reads TGTGCCAGCTCATCGTCAGGGTACCAGCCCCAGCATTTT.

The CDR3, as DNA: TGTGCCAACCTACCTAGCGGGTCCTACAATGAGCAGTTCTTC. It specifies CANLPSGSYNEQFF. The genes are TRBV6-4 and TRBJ2-1; 8 bases align to TRBD2. Trimming took 10 bases from V and 1 from J; bases not matched to a gene: 6. Germline CDR1 reads MRHNA; CDR2 reads SNTAGT. The CDR3 spans 14 residues.

V usage is TRBV18 and J usage is TRBJ1-2; D unresolved. The CDR3 runs to 15 residues. Germline-derived CDR1 and CDR2 are KGHSH and LQKENI. V was clipped by 2 bases and J by 3 bases, with 13 bases between them. CDR3 in amino acids: CASSPAGFVDYGYTF. CDR3 DNA: TGTGCCAGCTCACCAGCAGGTTTTGTTGACTATGGCTACACCTTC.

The chain has TRBV29-1 and TRBJ1-5; D is unresolved. This CDR3 contains 13 residues. Germline CDR1 is SQVTM and CDR2 is ANQGSEA. Between the trimmed V and J ends, which lost 7 bases and 1 base, there was a span of 11 bases. As DNA, the CDR3 is TGCAGCGCCCGCGCCGGGAGCAATCAGCCCCAGCATTTT. Its translation is CSARAGSNQPQHF.

The genes are TRBV28 and TRBJ2-5; 9 bases are shared with TRBD1. This CDR3 spans 14 amino acids. J lost 4 bases, V lost 6 bases, and 6 bases had no gene match. Germline V gene sequence: CDR1 MDHEN, CDR2 SYDVKM. Written as DNA, the CDR3 is TGTGCCAGCAGCCGACAGGGGGGATCAGAGACCCAGTACTTC. Translating it yields CASSRQGGSETQYF.

The chain employs TRBV5-4 and TRBJ2-1; 14 positions match TRBD2. The CDR3 is 17 amino acids. Germline V gene sequence: CDR1 SGHNT, CDR2 YYREEE (reference sequence). With 4 bases clipped from V and 7 bases from J, the junction kept 10 bases outside the gene matches. The CDR3: CASSGTSGGPGRNEQFF. The CDR3 nucleotides read TGTGCCAGCAGCGGGACTAGCGGGGGCCCCGGGAGGAATGAGCAGTTCTTC. Full variable domain (rest looked up from reference TRBV5-4 and TRBJ2-1): ETGVTQSPTHLIKTRGQQVTLRCSSQSGHNTVSWYQQALGQGPQFIFQYYREEENGRGNFPPRFSGLQFPNYSSELNVNALELDDSALYLCASSGTSGGPGRNEQFFGPGTRLTVL.

The V and J genes are TRBV5-4 and TRBJ2-7; perhaps TRBD1 as D (5 bases). Trimming took 2 bases from V and 3 from J, leaving 6 bases between them. Per the germline V gene, CDR1 is SGHNT and CDR2 is YYREEE (reference sequence). The CDR3 is 12 residues long. The CDR3 loop reads CASSFQGYEQYF. The CDR3, as DNA: TGTGCCAGCAGCTTCCAGGGCTACGAGCAGTACTTC.

V is TRBV6-2 or TRBV6-3 and J is TRBJ1-1; D is possibly TRBD1 (5 bases). V was clipped by 2 bases and J by 8 bases, with 15 bases between them. CDR1 and CDR2 from the germline V gene are MNHEY and SVGEGT. The CDR3 spans 14 residues. The CDR3 region is CASSYGLLRTEAFF. DNA of the CDR3: TGTGCCAGCAGTTACGGTCTTCTGAGGACAGAAGCTTTCTTT.

V is TRBV11-2 and J is TRBJ2-5, with 12 positions matching TRBD2. The length of the CDR3 is 18 residues. Trimming cost V 5 bases and J 2 bases; bases outside gene matches: 12. Germline CDR1 SGHAT, CDR2 FQNNGV. The CDR3 region is CASSPRELAGGQQETQYF. The DNA of the CDR3 is TGTGCCAGCAGCCCAAGGGAACTAGCGGGGGGTCAACAAGAGACCCAGTACTTC.

This rearrangement joins TRBV29-1 to TRBJ2-1; TRBD2 might be the D (6 bases). Trimming shortened V by 5 bases and J by 2 bases, and 7 bases separated the two germline ends. This CDR3 is built from 12 residues. In germline, CDR1 is SQVTM, CDR2 ANQGSEA. CDR3: CSVWGAYNEQFF. The CDR3 DNA reads as TGCAGCGTTTGGGGGGCCTACAATGAGCAGTTCTTC.

The chain is built from TRBV9 and TRBJ1-2, with 8 bases fitting TRBD1. J lost 4 bases, V lost 1 base, and 3 bases had no gene match. The germline CDR1 and CDR2 sequences are SGDLS and YYNGEE. This CDR3 is 14 amino acids long. This CDR3 reads CASSVQGARYGYTF. In DNA, the CDR3 is TGTGCCAGCAGCGTACAGGGGGCGCGCTATGGCTACACCTTC.

The chain has TRBV3-1 (or the pseudogene TRBV3-2) and TRBJ1-2; the D is unclear. Germline-derived CDR1 and CDR2 are LGHDT and YNNKEL (reference sequence). The CDR3 is made up of 14 amino acids. Trimming left V 2 bases short and J 1 base short, with 8 bases between. CDR3 in amino acids: CASSQRESNYGYTF. The CDR3 DNA sequence: TGTGCCAGCAGCCAAAGAGAGAGTAACTATGGCTACACCTTC.

The rearrangement links TRBV12-3 or TRBV12-4 to TRBJ1-3; D not certain. Trimming left V 9 bases short and J 0 bases short, with 9 bases between. This CDR3 has 13 amino acids. CDR3 region: CASYKNSGNTIYF. DNA for the CDR3: TGTGCCAGTTATAAAAACTCTGGAAACACCATATATTTT.

This chain connects TRBV19 to TRBJ1-6; unclear D gene. V was shortened by 1 base and J by 9 bases, with 13 bases between the two germline ends. Looked up from germline, CDR1 is LNHDA and CDR2 is SQIVND (reference sequence). The CDR3 has 15 residues. The CDR3 nucleotides are TGTGCCAGTAGTATAGTGGGCGCTTCAGCTTCACCCCTCCACTTT. Protein product: CASSIVGASASPLHF.